The 20 T cell receptor beta chains given below trace back to one sample, sequenced in a study of identical twins. TCRdb ran MiXCR on the 5' RACE reads and lists one entry per CDR3 protein. The repertoire consists of roughly 1,500,000 distinct CDR3 sequences, with around 33% occurring once and the leading ten covering about 0.25%. The sample was cord blood. Receptor source: a newborn girl in good health.

The chain links TRBV3-1 to TRBJ1-2, with 7 nucleotides matching TRBD1. CDR3 size: 17 residues. Germline V gene lookup returns CDR1 LGHDT and CDR2 YNNKEL (reference sequence). V trimming: 4 bases; J trimming: 0 bases; junction bases outside the gene matches: 11. The CDR3, as DNA: TGTGCCAGCAGCCTTCTGGGGGCTCAGGGGGCTAACTATGGCTACACCTTC. Encoded protein: CASSLLGAQGANYGYTF.

The rearrangement joins TRBV6-6 to TRBJ1-1; 12 bases line up with TRBD1. V shed 10 bases and J 1 base; nucleotides not matched to a gene: 7. The CDR3 sequence is 15 residues long. Looked up from germline, CDR1 is MNHNY and CDR2 is SVGAGI (reference sequence). CDR3 loop: CAICRDRGPNTEAFF. DNA for the CDR3: TGTGCCATCTGCCGGGACAGGGGGCCGAACACTGAAGCTTTCTTT.

Details on this clonotype: One end of the junction does not line up with germline, which may come from a read error. The genes are TRBV6-5 and TRBJ2-7; D gene uncertain. CDR3 size: 13 residues. Germline V gene sequence: CDR1 MNHEY, CDR2 SVGAGI. The CDR3 DNA follows: TGTGCCTGCAGTTATAGGGCATCCTACGAGCAGTACTTC. Amino acids: CACSYRASYEQYF.

For the CDR3, the DNA is TGTGCCAGCAGCCGAGGATCGTCCTATCCTGCAGATACGCAGTATTTT. This sequence encodes CASSRGSSYPADTQYF. The J gene is TRBJ2-3, the V gene TRBV3-1; no clear D gene. Trimming cost V 4 bases and J 4 bases, with 18 bases left between them. The CDR3 spans 16 residues. The germline gives CDR1 LGHDT, CDR2 YNNKEL (reference sequence).

The chain employs TRBV27 and TRBJ1-2; D is undetermined. The germline V gene has CDR1 MNHEY and CDR2 SMNVEV (reference sequence). V lost 4 bases and J lost 2, with 17 bases in between. CDR3 length: 16 residues. As DNA, the CDR3 is TGTGCCAGCAGTTCAACCACCCAGGCGTTCAACTATGGCTACACCTTC. Its protein product is CASSSTTQAFNYGYTF.

This clonotype was found a few times. This chain joins TRBV15 and TRBJ1-1, with D unclear. The CDR3 extends over 13 amino acids. The V end was cut by 1 base, the J end by 1 base, with 4 bases between. Germline V gives CDR1 LNHNV, CDR2 YYDKDF (reference sequence). The CDR3 DNA reads TGTGCCACCAGCAGAGGTGCGAACACTGAAGCTTTCTTT. Residues: CATSRGANTEAFF.

The genes are TRBV28 and TRBJ1-5; 7 nucleotides match TRBD1. The germline V gene has CDR1 MDHEN and CDR2 SYDVKM. With V trimmed by 6 bases and J by 5 bases, 4 bases remained unmatched. CDR3 length equals 13 residues. The CDR3 loop reads CASSGQAHQPQHF. The DNA for the CDR3 is TGTGCCAGCAGCGGACAGGCCCATCAGCCCCAGCATTTT.

V gene TRBV10-1 combines with J gene TRBJ2-1; 9 bases map to TRBD1. With 0 bases clipped from V and 2 bases from J, the junction kept 2 bases outside the gene matches. This CDR3 spans 16 amino acids. Per the germline V gene, CDR1 is WNHNN and CDR2 is SYGVQD (reference sequence). Written as DNA, the CDR3 is TGCGCCAGCAGTGAGTCCGGGACAGGGACCTACAATGAGCAGTTCTTC. It yields the protein CASSESGTGTYNEQFF.

This clonotype appeared a few times. The rearrangement uses TRBV20-1 and TRBJ1-5; D not resolved. Trimming left V 0 bases short and J 14 bases short, with 14 bases between. Per germline, CDR1 DFQATT and CDR2 SNEGSKA (reference sequence). This CDR3 comprises 12 residues. The CDR3 here is CSARDNLVREHF. The CDR3 DNA reads as TGCAGTGCTAGAGATAACTTAGTAAGGGAGCATTTT.

The V call is TRBV20-1, the J call TRBJ1-2, with TRBD1 matching 11 bases. Germline V lookup: CDR1 DFQATT, CDR2 SNEGSKA (reference sequence). The CDR3 is made up of 16 amino acids. Losses at the gene ends were 1 base for V and 2 bases for J; bases not matched to a gene: 6. The CDR3: CSARVIWDRGNYGYTF. The CDR3 region has the DNA TGCAGTGCTAGAGTTATCTGGGACAGGGGGAACTATGGCTACACCTTC.

In its sample, this clonotype was seen a few times. V usage is TRBV25-1 and J usage is TRBJ1-2; no clear D gene. Trimming took off 4 bases at V and 7 bases at J, with 10 bases between the two ends. The length of the CDR3 is 12 residues. Germline lookup yields CDR1 MGHDK and CDR2 SYGVNS. The CDR3, as DNA: TGTGCCAGCAGTGCGGGATGGGTTGGCTACACCTTC. Its translation is CASSAGWVGYTF.

The rearrangement joins TRBV2 to TRBJ1-6, with 7 bases identical to TRBD1. This CDR3 has 16 amino acids. CDR1 and CDR2 (germline): SNHLY, FYNNEI. The V segment lost 7 bases and the J segment 7 bases; nucleotides outside the gene matches: 13. The CDR3 DNA sequence: TGTGCCAGCACCCGTGATGCTGGACAGGCAAATTCACCCCTCCACTTT. Residues: CASTRDAGQANSPLHF.

V usage is TRBV10-3 and J usage is TRBJ2-3, with D perhaps matching TRBD2 (5 bases). The CDR3 is 13 amino acids. CDR1 is ENHRY and CDR2 is SYGVKD in the germline V gene. V lost 8 bases and J 2 bases, leaving 11 bases between the germline ends. CDR3 coding DNA: TGTGCCATCTCACGGGGAACCACAGATACGCAGTATTTT. Translated, it gives CAISRGTTDTQYF.

The chain recombines TRBV7-9 with TRBJ1-5; 7 bases are a match to TRBD1. The germline V gene has CDR1 SEHNR and CDR2 FQNEAQ (reference sequence). The CDR3 has 17 amino acids. The V gene end was trimmed by 8 bases and the J gene end by 2 bases; junction bases not matched to a gene: 15. CDR3 in amino acids: CASSQTKTGVGNQPQHF. The CDR3 nucleotides read TGTGCCAGCTCCCAGACAAAAACAGGGGTGGGCAATCAGCCCCAGCATTTT. Using reference TRBV7-9 and TRBJ1-5 for the parts outside the CDR3, the full variable domain is DTGVSQNPRHKITKRGQNVTFRCDPISEHNRLYWYRQTLGQGPEFLTYFQNEAQLEKSRLLSDRFSAERPKGSFSTLEIQRTEQGDSAMYLCASSQTKTGVGNQPQHFGDGTRLSIL.

This clonotype has ten or more counts. The CDR3 nucleotides are TGCGCCAGCAGCTTGACAGGGTCCTACGAGCAGTACTTC. Its translation: CASSLTGSYEQYF. This chain joins TRBV5-1 and TRBJ2-7, with a tentative D call TRBD1 (6 bases). The CDR3 loop spans 13 amino acids. Per germline, CDR1 SGHRS and CDR2 YFSETQ. Trimming stripped 1 base from V and 1 base from J, with 6 bases between.

This chain joins TRBV7-9 and TRBJ1-5, with D perhaps matching TRBD1 (5 bases). Germline V gene sequence: CDR1 SEHNR, CDR2 FQNEAQ (reference sequence). The CDR3 is 15 amino acids. V lost 3 bases to trimming and J lost 2 bases, with 11 bases between them. CDR3 DNA sequence: TGTGCCAGCAGCTTTGGGGCACAGGGCAATCAGCCCCAGCATTTT. Translating it yields CASSFGAQGNQPQHF. The full variable domain, its missing parts supplied by reference TRBV7-9 and TRBJ1-5, is DTGVSQNPRHKITKRGQNVTFRCDPISEHNRLYWYRQTLGQGPEFLTYFQNEAQLEKSRLLSDRFSAERPKGSFSTLEIQRTEQGDSAMYLCASSFGAQGNQPQHFGDGTRLSIL.

With respect to this clonotype: An end of the junction differs from the germline gene, which may be a read error. V and J are TRBV7-6 and TRBJ1-1, with TRBD1 matching 10 bases. The CDR3 length is 15 residues. Germline lookup yields CDR1 SGHVS and CDR2 FNYEAQ. CDR3 in DNA: TGTCCCAGCAGCTTACGACAGGGGGCAAACACTGAAGCTTTCTTT. It is translated as CPSSLRQGANTEAFF.

The sample holds a few counts of this clonotype. DNA of the CDR3: TGTGCCAGCACCGAAAAAGGGGGGTTCCCTGAAGCTTTCTTT. It specifies CASTEKGGFPEAFF. The chain carries TRBV12-3 or TRBV12-4 and TRBJ1-1, with TRBD1 as a possible D gene (6 bases). V was cut by 7 bases and J by 6 bases, with 18 bases left in between. CDR3 length: 14 residues.

This clonotype was seen repeatedly, ten times or more. V gene TRBV28 combines with J gene TRBJ2-5; D unclear. The germline V and J ends were trimmed by 2 bases and 3 bases, with 13 bases remaining between them. The CDR3 has 15 amino acids. The germline CDR1 and CDR2 sequences are MDHEN and SYDVKM. This chain's CDR3 is CASSLRFVAKETQYF. The CDR3 nucleotides read TGTGCCAGCAGTTTAAGATTTGTGGCCAAAGAGACCCAGTACTTC.

The chain couples TRBV4-1 to TRBJ2-4; D remains unclear. The DNA matches TRBJ2-7 better at its end, which makes the J call doubtful. The germline V gene has CDR1 MGHRA and CDR2 YSYEKL. The length of the CDR3 is 13 residues. The CDR3 nucleotides are TGCGCCAGCAGCCAAGTAGTGCTCCACGAGCAGTACTTC. Translated: CASSQVVLHEQYF.